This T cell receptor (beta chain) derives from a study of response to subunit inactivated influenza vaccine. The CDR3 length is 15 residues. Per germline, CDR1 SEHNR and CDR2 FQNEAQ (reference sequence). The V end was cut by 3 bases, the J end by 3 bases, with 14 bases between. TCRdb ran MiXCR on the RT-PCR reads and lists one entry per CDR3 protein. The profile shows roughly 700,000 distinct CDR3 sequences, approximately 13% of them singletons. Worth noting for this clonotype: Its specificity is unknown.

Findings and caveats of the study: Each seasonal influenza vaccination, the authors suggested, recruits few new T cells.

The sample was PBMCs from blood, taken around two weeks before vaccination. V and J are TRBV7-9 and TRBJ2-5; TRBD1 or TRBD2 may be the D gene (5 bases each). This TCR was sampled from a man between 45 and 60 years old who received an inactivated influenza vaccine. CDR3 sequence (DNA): TGTGCCAGCAGCTTTCACGGGACGGATAAAGAGACCCAGTACTTC. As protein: CASSFHGTDKETQYF.